Following are 15 T cell receptor beta chains from one sample sequenced in a study of T cell responses to AZD1222 COVID-19 vaccine. The protocol was immunoSEQ multiplex PCR, while the TCRdb copy is restricted to in-frame clones and leaves out a portion. The repertoire consists of 65,000 to 90,000 clones, with about nine tenths occurring once and the leading ten covering approximately 7%. The sample in question was peripheral blood, obtained on day 0 of AZD1222 vaccination. These receptors came from an adult in good health.

The genes are TRBV18 and TRBJ1-1; the D is unclear. Trimming removed 6 bases from V and 0 bases from J, with 11 bases in between. The CDR3 covers 14 residues. Germline CDR1 is KGHSH and CDR2 is LQKENI. In nucleotides, the CDR3 is TGTGCCAGCTCCGTACAGCGAATGAACACTGAAGCTTTCTTT. Amino acid sequence: CASSVQRMNTEAFF.

The chain carries TRBV19 and TRBJ2-2; the match to TRBD1 covers 9 bases. Germline V gives CDR1 LNHDA, CDR2 SQIVND (reference sequence). The CDR3 length is 15 residues. V trimming: 8 bases; J trimming: 2 bases; junction bases outside the gene matches: 6. The CDR3 sequence: CASLQGAPNTGELFF. CDR3 coding DNA: TGTGCCAGTTTACAGGGGGCGCCTAACACCGGGGAGCTGTTTTTT.

This clone was counted a single time. V and J are TRBV28 and TRBJ1-4; perhaps TRBD1 as D (5 bases). Deletions cut 2 bases from V and 8 bases from J, with 9 bases between. The CDR3 covers 13 residues. Germline V lookup: CDR1 MDHEN, CDR2 SYDVKM. The CDR3 DNA follows: TGTGCCAGCAGTTTAGGTGCAGGGGAAAAACTGTTTTTT. It codes for CASSLGAGEKLFF.

The CDR3 region has the DNA TGTGCCAGCAGCTTGTACGGGGCAGACAATCAGCCCCAGCATTTT. Encoded protein: CASSLYGADNQPQHF. J is TRBJ1-5 and V is TRBV5-6; D is possibly TRBD1 (5 bases). The germline CDR1 and CDR2 sequences are SGHDT and YYEEEE. Between the trimmed V and J ends, which lost 1 base and 3 bases, there was a span of 11 bases. The CDR3 totals 15 residues. Complete variable domain (other parts from reference TRBV5-6 and TRBJ1-5): DAGVTQSPTHLIKTRGQQVTLRCSPKSGHDTVSWYQQALGQGPQFIFQYYEEEERQRGNFPDRFSGHQFPNYSSELNVNALLLGDSALYLCASSLYGADNQPQHFGDGTRLSIL.

The rearrangement joins TRBV19 to TRBJ1-1; no reliable D call. Trimming left V 3 bases short and J 2 bases short, with 10 bases between. In germline, CDR1 is LNHDA, CDR2 SQIVND (reference sequence). The CDR3 covers 14 residues. The CDR3 loop is CASSIWQTNTEAFF. CDR3 in DNA: TGTGCCAGTAGTATTTGGCAGACCAACACTGAAGCTTTCTTT.

The chain recombines TRBV11-2 with TRBJ1-6; D unclear. Germline loops: CDR1 SGHAT, CDR2 FQNNGV. The V gene lost 2 bases and the J gene lost 7 bases, with 3 bases spanning the gap. The CDR3 is 12 residues long. CDR3 sequence reads: CASSLPNSPLHF. The CDR3 coding sequence is TGTGCCAGCAGCTTACCCAATTCACCCCTCCACTTT.

The chain has TRBV7-2 and TRBJ2-1; 12 positions agree with TRBD2. V lost 0 bases and J lost 6; bases outside the gene matches: 6. The CDR3 is 17 amino acids. Per the germline V gene, CDR1 is SGHTA and CDR2 is FQGNSA. The CDR3 coding sequence is TGTGCCAGCAGCTTAGCCGGCCTAGCGGGAGGGTTCAATGAGCAGTTCTTC. Amino acids: CASSLAGLAGGFNEQFF.

The rearrangement links TRBV14 to TRBJ2-2; D is possibly TRBD2 (5 bases). The CDR3 sequence is 16 residues long. Per germline, CDR1 SGHDN and CDR2 FVKESK. Trimming took off 5 bases at V and 1 base at J, with 14 bases between the two ends. CDR3 nucleotides: TGTGCCAGCAGCAACCGGGGTCCCGGGAACACCGGGGAGCTGTTTTTT. It translates to CASSNRGPGNTGELFF.

The table lists this clone with a count of one. This chain connects TRBV5-1 to TRBJ2-2; 7 positions agree with TRBD1. Germline V gene data show CDR1 as SGHRS and CDR2 as YFSETQ. The CDR3 loop spans 15 amino acids. Trimming took 4 bases from V and 0 from J; bases not matched to a gene: 3. CDR3 sequence: CASSTDRSNTGELFF. The CDR3 DNA sequence: TGCGCCAGCAGCACGGACAGGTCGAACACCGGGGAGCTGTTTTTT.

In this sample, this clone turned up once. V usage is TRBV4-3 and J usage is TRBJ1-4; D unresolved. From germline, CDR1 is LGHNA and CDR2 YSLEER. V lost 0 bases and J lost 8, with 13 bases in between. This CDR3 is built from 15 residues. The chain's CDR3 is CASSQDGDYREKLFF. In DNA form, the CDR3 reads TGCGCCAGCAGCCAAGATGGTGACTACCGGGAAAAACTGTTTTTT.

The count of this clone is one. The chain couples TRBV7-8 to TRBJ2-2; 13 bases align to TRBD2. The CDR3 consists of 19 residues. V shed 7 bases, J shed 4 bases, and the junction held 15 bases outside the gene matches. CDR1 SGHVS and CDR2 FQNEAQ come from the germline V gene. The CDR3 is CASTLLGLAGVRVTGELFF. CDR3 nucleotide sequence: TGTGCCAGCACCCTCTTAGGACTAGCGGGGGTTCGTGTCACCGGGGAGCTGTTTTTT. Full variable domain (rest looked up from reference TRBV7-8 and TRBJ2-2): GAGVSQSPRYKVAKRGQDVALRCDPISGHVSLFWYQQALGQGPEFLTYFQNEAQLDKSGLPSDRFFAERPEGSVSTLKIQRTQQEDSAVYLCASTLLGLAGVRVTGELFFGEGSRLTVL.

The chain uses TRBV6-5 and TRBJ2-5, with D unclear. V lost 7 bases and J 1 base, leaving 13 bases between the germline ends. The CDR3 runs to 14 residues. Germline lookup yields CDR1 MNHEY and CDR2 SVGAGI. The CDR3, as DNA: TGTGCCAGCAACCTAATAAGTTTCCAAGAGACCCAGTACTTC. Its protein is CASNLISFQETQYF.

The chain is built from TRBV7-9 and TRBJ1-2; 7 nucleotides align to TRBD1. The CDR3 spans 13 residues. The trim removed 1 base at V and 8 bases at J, leaving 4 bases unmatched. Germline loops: CDR1 SEHNR, CDR2 FQNEAQ (reference sequence). CDR3 region: CASSLVTGRGYTF. CDR3 nucleotide sequence: TGTGCCAGCAGCTTAGTGACAGGGAGAGGCTACACCTTC.

The gene calls are TRBV28 and TRBJ2-2; 7 bases align to TRBD2. The CDR3 loop spans 15 amino acids. Losses at the gene ends were 3 bases for V and 5 bases for J; bases not matched to a gene: 6. CDR1 is MDHEN and CDR2 is SYDVKM in the germline V gene. For the CDR3, the DNA is TGTGCCAGCAGTTTGGGGCTAGCGGTGACCGGGGAGCTGTTTTTT. As protein: CASSLGLAVTGELFF.

This clone is a singleton in its sample. The chain carries TRBV28 and TRBJ2-7, with TRBD1 matching over 9 bases. Germline CDR1 and CDR2: MDHEN and SYDVKM. The CDR3 contains 13 residues. The V segment lost 6 bases and the J segment 3 bases; nucleotides outside the gene matches: 3. In nucleotides, the CDR3 is TGTGCCAGCAGCCGGGACAGGGTCTACGAGCAGTACTTC. It translates to CASSRDRVYEQYF.